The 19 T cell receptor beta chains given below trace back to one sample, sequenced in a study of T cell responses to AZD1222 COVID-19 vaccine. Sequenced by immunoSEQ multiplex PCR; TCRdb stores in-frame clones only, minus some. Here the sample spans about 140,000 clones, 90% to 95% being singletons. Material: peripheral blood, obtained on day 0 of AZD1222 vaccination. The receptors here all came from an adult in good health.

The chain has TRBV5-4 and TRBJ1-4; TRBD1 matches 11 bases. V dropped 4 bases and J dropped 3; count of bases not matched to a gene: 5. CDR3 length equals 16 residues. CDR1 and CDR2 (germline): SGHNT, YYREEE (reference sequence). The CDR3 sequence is CASSPGQGAANEKLFF. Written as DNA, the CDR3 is TGTGCCAGCAGCCCCGGACAGGGGGCAGCTAATGAAAAACTGTTTTTT.

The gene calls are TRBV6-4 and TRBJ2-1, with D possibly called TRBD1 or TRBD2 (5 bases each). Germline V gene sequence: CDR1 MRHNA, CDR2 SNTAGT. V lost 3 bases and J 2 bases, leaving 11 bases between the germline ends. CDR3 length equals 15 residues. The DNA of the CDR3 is TGTGCCAGCAGTGAGGGACGAGATACCTACAATGAGCAGTTCTTC. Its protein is CASSEGRDTYNEQFF.

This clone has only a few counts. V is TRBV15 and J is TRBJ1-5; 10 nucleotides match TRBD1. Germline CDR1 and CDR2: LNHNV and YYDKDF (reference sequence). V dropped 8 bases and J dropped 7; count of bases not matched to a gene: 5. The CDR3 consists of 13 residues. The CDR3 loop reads CATSTGGQQPQHF. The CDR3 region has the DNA TGTGCCACCTCGACAGGGGGCCAGCAGCCCCAGCATTTT.

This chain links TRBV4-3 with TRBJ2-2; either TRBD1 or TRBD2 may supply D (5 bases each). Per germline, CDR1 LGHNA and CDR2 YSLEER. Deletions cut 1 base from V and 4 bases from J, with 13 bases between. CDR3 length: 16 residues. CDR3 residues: CASSQVPGTGTGELFF. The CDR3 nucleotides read TGCGCCAGCAGCCAAGTACCGGGGACGGGCACCGGGGAGCTGTTTTTT.

CDR3 coding DNA: TGTGCCAGCAGTTACTCTAATGGGCCCACCTACGAGCAGTACTTC. Its protein product is CASSYSNGPTYEQYF. This chain connects TRBV6-5 to TRBJ2-7; no definite D call. V was shortened by 0 bases and J by 2 bases, with 11 bases between the two germline ends. The CDR3 has 15 amino acids. CDR1 MNHEY and CDR2 SVGAGI come from the germline V gene.

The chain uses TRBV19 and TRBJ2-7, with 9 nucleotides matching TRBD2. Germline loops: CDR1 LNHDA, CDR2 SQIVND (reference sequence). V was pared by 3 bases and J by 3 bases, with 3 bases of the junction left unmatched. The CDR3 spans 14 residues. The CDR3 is CASSIASGIYEQYF. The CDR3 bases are TGTGCCAGTAGTATCGCTAGCGGGATCTACGAGCAGTACTTC.

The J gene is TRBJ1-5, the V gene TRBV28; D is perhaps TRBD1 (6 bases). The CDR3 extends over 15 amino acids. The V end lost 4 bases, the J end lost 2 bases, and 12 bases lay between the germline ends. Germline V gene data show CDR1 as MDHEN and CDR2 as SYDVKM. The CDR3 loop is CASSYQTGGNQPQHF. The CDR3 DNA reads TGTGCCAGCAGTTATCAGACAGGAGGCAATCAGCCCCAGCATTTT.

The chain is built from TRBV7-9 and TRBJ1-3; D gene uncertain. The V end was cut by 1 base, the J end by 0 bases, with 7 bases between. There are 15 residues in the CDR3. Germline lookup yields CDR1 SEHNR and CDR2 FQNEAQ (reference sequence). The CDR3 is CASSLGAGSGNTIYF. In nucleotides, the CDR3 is TGTGCCAGCAGCTTAGGGGCAGGCTCTGGAAACACCATATATTTT.

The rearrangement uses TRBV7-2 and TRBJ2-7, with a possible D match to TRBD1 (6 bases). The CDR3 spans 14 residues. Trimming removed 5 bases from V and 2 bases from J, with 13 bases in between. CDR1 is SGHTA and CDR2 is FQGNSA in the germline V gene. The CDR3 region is CASSPRGGTYEQYF. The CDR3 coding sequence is TGTGCCAGCAGCCCCCGAGGGGGTACCTACGAGCAGTACTTC. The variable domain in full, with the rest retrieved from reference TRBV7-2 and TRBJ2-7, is GAGVSQSPSNKVTEKGKDVELRCDPISGHTALYWYRQSLGQGLEFLIYFQGNSAPDKSGLPSDRFSAERTGGSVSTLTIQRTQQEDSAVYLCASSPRGGTYEQYFGPGTRLTVT.

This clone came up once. CDR3 sequence reads: CASSLTLQGYTAYEQYF. DNA for the CDR3: TGTGCCAGCAGCCTCACCCTACAGGGGTATACTGCCTACGAGCAGTACTTC. The rearrangement links TRBV5-8 to TRBJ2-7; 7 nucleotides match TRBD1. The CDR3 extends over 17 amino acids. After removal of 4 bases from V and 2 bases from J, the junction contained 15 bases not matched to a gene. Germline CDR1 is SGHTS and CDR2 is YDEGEE.

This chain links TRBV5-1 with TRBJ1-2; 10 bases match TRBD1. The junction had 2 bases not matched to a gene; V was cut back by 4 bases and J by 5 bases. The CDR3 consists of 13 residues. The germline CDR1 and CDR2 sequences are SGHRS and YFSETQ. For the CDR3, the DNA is TGCGCCAGCAGCACGGACAGGGGGTATGGCTACACCTTC. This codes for CASSTDRGYGYTF.

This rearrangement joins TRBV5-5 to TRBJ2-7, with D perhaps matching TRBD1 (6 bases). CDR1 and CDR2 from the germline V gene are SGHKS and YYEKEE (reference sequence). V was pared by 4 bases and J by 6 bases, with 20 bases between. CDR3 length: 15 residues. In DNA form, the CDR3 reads TGTGCCAGCAGCCAGTTTTTCGGACAGTCCGGCGAGCAGTACTTC. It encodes CASSQFFGQSGEQYF.

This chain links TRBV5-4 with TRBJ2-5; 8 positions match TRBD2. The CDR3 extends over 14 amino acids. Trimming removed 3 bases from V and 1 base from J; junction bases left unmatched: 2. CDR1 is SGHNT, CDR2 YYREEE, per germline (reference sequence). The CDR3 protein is CASSSTSGQETQYF. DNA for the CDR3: TGTGCCAGCAGCTCAACTAGCGGCCAAGAGACCCAGTACTTC.

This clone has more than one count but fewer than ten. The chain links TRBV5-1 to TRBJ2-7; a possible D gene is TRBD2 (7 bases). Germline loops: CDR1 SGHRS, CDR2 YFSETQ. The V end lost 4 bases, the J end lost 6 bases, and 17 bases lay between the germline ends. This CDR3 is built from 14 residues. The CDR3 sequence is CASSTTGTGGEQYF. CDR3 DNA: TGCGCCAGCAGCACGACAGGTACGGGGGGCGAGCAGTACTTC.

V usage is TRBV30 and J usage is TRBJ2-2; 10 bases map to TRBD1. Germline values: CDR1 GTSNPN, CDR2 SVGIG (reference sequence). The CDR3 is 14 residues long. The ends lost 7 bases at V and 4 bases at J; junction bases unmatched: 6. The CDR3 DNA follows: TGTGCCTTCCATAGGGACAGGGGCACCGGGGAGCTGTTTTTT. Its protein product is CAFHRDRGTGELFF.

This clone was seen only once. CDR3 region: CASSPLAGPYNEQFF. CDR3 nucleotide sequence: TGTGCCAGCAGCCCATTGGCCGGACCCTACAATGAGCAGTTCTTC. The rearrangement joins TRBV7-3 to TRBJ2-1, with unresolved D. Germline V lookup: CDR1 SGHTA, CDR2 FQGTGA. The CDR3 covers 15 residues. V lost 5 bases and J 2 bases, leaving 13 bases between the germline ends.

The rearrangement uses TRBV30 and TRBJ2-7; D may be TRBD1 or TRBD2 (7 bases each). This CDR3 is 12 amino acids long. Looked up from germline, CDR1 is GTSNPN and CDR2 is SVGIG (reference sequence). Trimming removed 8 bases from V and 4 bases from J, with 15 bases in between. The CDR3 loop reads CATGAGAYEQYF. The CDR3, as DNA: TGTGCCACAGGGGCGGGGGCTTACGAGCAGTACTTC.

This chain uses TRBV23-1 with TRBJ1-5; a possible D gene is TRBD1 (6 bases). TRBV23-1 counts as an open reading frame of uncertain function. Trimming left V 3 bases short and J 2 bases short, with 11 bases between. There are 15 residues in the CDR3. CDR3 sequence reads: CASSQTGDGNQPQHF. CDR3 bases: TGCGCCAGCAGTCAGACAGGAGACGGCAATCAGCCCCAGCATTTT.

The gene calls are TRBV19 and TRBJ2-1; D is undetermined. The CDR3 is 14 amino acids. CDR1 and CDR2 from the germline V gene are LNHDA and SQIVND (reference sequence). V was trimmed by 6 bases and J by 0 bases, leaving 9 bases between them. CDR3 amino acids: CASRNTVSYNEQFF. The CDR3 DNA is TGTGCCAGTAGGAATACCGTCTCCTACAATGAGCAGTTCTTC.